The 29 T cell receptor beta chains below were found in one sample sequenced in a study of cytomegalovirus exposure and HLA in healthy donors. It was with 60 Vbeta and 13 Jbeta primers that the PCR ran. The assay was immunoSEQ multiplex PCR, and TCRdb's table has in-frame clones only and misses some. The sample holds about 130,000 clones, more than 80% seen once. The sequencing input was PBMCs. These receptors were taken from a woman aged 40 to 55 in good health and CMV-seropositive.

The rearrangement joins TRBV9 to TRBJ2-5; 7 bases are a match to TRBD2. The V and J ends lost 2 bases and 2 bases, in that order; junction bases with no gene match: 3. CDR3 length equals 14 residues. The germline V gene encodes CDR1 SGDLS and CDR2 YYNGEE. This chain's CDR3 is CASSVLAEQETQYF. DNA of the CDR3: TGTGCCAGCAGCGTGCTAGCGGAACAAGAGACCCAGTACTTC.

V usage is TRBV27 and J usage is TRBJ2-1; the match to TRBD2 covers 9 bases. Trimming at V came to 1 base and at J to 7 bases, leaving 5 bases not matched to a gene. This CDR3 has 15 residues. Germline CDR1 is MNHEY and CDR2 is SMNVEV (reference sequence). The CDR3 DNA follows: TGTGCCAGCAGTTTATGGTCTAGCGGGAAGAATGAGCAGTTCTTC. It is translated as CASSLWSSGKNEQFF.

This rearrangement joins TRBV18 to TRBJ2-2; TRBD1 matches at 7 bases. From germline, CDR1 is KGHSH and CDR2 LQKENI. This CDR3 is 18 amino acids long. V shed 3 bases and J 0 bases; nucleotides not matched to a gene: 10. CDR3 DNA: TGTGCCAGCTCACCGATCTCCGGGACAGTTGCGAACACCGGGGAGCTGTTTTTT. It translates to CASSPISGTVANTGELFF.

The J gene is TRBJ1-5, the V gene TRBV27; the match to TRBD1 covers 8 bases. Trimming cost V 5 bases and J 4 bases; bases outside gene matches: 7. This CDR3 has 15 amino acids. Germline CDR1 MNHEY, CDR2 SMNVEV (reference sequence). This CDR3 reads CASSPRTGQNQPQHF. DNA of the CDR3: TGTGCCAGCAGTCCTAGGACAGGGCAGAATCAGCCCCAGCATTTT.

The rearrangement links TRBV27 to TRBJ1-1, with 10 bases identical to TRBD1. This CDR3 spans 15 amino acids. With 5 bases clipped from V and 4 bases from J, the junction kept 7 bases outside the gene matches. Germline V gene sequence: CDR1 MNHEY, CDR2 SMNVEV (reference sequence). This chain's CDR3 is CASSPRQGAATEAFF. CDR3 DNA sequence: TGTGCCAGCAGTCCTAGACAGGGGGCGGCCACTGAAGCTTTCTTT.

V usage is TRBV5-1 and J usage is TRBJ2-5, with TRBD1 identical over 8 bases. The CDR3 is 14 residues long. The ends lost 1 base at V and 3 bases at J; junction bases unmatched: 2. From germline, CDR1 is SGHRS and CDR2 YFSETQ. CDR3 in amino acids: CASSLQGAEETQYF. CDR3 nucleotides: TGCGCCAGCAGCTTGCAGGGGGCAGAAGAGACCCAGTACTTC.

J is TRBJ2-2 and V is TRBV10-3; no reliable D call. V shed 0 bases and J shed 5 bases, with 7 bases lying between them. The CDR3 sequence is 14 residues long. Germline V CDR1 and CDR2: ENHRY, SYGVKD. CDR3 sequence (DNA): TGTGCCATCAGTGAGTCTTCCGGGACCGGGGAGCTGTTTTTT. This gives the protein CAISESSGTGELFF.

DNA for the CDR3: TGTGCCAGCAGCCTAGGGACAGGGAACAATCAGCCCCAGCATTTT. It specifies CASSLGTGNNQPQHF. The chain uses TRBV5-4 and TRBJ1-5; TRBD1 matches at 9 bases. This CDR3 has 15 residues. J was trimmed by 3 bases and V by 4 bases; bases with no gene match: 5. Looked up from germline, CDR1 is SGHNT and CDR2 is YYREEE (reference sequence). Complete variable domain (other parts from reference TRBV5-4 and TRBJ1-5): ETGVTQSPTHLIKTRGQQVTLRCSSQSGHNTVSWYQQALGQGPQFIFQYYREEENGRGNFPPRFSGLQFPNYSSELNVNALELDDSALYLCASSLGTGNNQPQHFGDGTRLSIL.

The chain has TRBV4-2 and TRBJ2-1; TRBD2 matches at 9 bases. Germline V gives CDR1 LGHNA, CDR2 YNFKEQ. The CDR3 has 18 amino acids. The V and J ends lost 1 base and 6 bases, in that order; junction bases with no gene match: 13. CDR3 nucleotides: TGTGCCAGCAGCCAAGGGATAGCGGGAGCCATTACGGCCAATGAGCAGTTCTTC. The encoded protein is CASSQGIAGAITANEQFF.

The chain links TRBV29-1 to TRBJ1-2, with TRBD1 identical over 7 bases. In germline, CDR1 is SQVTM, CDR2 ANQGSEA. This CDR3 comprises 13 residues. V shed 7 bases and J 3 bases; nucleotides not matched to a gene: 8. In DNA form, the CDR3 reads TGCAGCGCTCACAGGGGATTGGACTATGGCTACACCTTC. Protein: CSAHRGLDYGYTF.

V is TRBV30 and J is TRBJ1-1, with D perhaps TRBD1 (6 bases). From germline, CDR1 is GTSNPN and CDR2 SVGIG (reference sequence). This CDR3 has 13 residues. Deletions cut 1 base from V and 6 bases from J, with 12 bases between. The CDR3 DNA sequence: TGTGCCTGGAGTGGTGGGGGCTATTCTGAAGCTTTCTTT. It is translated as CAWSGGGYSEAFF.

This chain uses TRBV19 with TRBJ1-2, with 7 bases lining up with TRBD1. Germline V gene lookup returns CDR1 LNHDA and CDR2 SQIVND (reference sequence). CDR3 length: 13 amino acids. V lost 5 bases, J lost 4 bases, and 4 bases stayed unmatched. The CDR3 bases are TGTGCCAGTAGTCCGCGGGACAGCTATGGCTACACCTTC. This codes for CASSPRDSYGYTF. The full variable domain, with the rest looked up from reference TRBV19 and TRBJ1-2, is DGGITQSPKYLFRKEGQNVTLSCEQNLNHDAMYWYRQDPGQGLRLIYYSQIVNDFQKGDIAEGYSVSREKKESFPLTVTSAQKNPTAFYLCASSPRDSYGYTFGSGTRLTVV.

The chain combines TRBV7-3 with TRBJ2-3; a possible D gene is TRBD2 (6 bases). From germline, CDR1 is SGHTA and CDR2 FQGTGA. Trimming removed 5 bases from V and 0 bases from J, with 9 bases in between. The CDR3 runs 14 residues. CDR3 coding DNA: TGTGCCAGCAGCCCCGGGAGAAGCACAGATACGCAGTATTTT. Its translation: CASSPGRSTDTQYF.

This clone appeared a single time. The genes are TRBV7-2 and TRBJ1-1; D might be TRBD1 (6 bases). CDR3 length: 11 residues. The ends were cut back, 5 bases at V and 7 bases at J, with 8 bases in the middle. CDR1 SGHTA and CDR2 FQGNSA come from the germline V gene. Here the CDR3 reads CASSAQGEAFF. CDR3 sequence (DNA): TGTGCCAGCAGCGCACAGGGTGAAGCTTTCTTT.

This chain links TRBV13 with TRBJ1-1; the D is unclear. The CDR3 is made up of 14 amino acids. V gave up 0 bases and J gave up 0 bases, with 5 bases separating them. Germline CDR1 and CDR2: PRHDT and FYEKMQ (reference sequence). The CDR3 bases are TGTGCCAGCAGCTTAGGCGACATGAACACTGAAGCTTTCTTT. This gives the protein CASSLGDMNTEAFF.

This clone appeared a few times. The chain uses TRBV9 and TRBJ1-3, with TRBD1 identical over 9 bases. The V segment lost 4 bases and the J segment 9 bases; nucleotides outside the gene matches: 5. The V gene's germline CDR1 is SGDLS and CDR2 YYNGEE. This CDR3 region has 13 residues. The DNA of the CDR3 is TGTGCCAGCAGCCCCGGGACAGGGACCACCATATATTTT. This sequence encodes CASSPGTGTTIYF.

The CDR3 protein is CASRALKDWSYEQYF. CDR3 coding DNA: TGTGCCAGCAGGGCTTTAAAGGACTGGTCCTACGAGCAGTACTTC. The rearrangement links TRBV6-5 to TRBJ2-7; TRBD2 is a possible D gene (5 bases). CDR1 and CDR2 from the germline V gene are MNHEY and SVGAGI. This CDR3 contains 15 residues. V shed 6 bases and J shed 1 base, with 16 bases lying between them.

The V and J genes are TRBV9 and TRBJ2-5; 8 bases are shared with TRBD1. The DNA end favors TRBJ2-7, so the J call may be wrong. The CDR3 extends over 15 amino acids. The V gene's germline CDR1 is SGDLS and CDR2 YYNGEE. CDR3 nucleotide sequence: TGTGCCAGCAGCACTGGACAGGGTTCGGCCTACGAGCAGTACTTC. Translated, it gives CASSTGQGSAYEQYF.

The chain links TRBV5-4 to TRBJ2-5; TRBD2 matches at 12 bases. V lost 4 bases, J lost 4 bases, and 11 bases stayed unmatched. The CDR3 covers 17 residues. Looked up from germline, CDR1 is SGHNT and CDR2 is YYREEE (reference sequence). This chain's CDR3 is CASSTRTSGIAVETQYF. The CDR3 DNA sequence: TGTGCCAGCAGCACACGGACTAGCGGGATCGCTGTAGAGACCCAGTACTTC.

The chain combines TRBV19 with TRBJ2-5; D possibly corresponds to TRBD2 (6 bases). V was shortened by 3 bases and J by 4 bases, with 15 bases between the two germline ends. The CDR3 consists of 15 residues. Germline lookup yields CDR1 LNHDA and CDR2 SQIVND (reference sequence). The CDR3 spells CASSISGTGGETQYF. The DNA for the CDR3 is TGTGCCAGTAGTATTTCGGGTACCGGGGGAGAGACCCAGTACTTC.

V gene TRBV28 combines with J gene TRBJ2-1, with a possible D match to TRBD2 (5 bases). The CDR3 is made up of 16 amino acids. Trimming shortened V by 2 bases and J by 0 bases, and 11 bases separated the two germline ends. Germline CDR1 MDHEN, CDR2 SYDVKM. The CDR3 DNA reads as TGTGCCAGCAGTTTAAGGCTAGCAGGCTCCTACAATGAGCAGTTCTTC. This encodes CASSLRLAGSYNEQFF.

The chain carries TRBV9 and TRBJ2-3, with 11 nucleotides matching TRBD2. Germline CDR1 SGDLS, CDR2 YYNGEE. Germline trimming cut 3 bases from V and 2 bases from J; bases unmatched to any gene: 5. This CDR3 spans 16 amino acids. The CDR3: CASSGGTSGLTDTQYF. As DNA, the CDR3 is TGTGCCAGCAGCGGTGGGACTAGCGGACTCACAGATACGCAGTATTTT.

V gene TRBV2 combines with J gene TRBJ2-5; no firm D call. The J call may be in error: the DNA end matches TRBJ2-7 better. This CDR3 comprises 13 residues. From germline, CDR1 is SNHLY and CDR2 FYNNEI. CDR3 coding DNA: TGTGCCAGCAGGCAGGCAGCCCTGTACGAGCAGTACTTC. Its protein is CASRQAALYEQYF.

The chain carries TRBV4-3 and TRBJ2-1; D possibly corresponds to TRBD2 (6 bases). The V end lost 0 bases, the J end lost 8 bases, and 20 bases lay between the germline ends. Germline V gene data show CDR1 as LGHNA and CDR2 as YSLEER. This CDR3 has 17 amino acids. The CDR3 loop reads CASSQDLSGERIDEQFF. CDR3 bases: TGCGCCAGCAGCCAAGATCTTTCGGGAGAGCGTATCGATGAGCAGTTCTTC.

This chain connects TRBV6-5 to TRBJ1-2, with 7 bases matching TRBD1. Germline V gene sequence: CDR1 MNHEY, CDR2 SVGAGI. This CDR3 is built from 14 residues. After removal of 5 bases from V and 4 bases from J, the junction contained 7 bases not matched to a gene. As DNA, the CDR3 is TGTGCCAGCAGTCCGGACAGGCCCATCTATGGCTACACCTTC. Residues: CASSPDRPIYGYTF.

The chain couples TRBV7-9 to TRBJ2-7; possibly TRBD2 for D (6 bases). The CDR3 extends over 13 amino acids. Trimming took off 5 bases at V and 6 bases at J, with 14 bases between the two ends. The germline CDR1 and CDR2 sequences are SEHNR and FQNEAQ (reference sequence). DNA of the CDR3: TGTGCCAGCAGCCGCTCGCGGGGATGCGAGCAGTACTTC. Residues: CASSRSRGCEQYF.

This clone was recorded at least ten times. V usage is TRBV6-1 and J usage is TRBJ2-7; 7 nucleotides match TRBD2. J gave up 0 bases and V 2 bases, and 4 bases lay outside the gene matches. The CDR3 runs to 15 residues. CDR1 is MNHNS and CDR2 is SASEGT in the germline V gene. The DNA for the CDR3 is TGTGCCAGCAGTGAATCGGGCGGGAGCTCCTACGAGCAGTACTTC. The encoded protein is CASSESGGSSYEQYF.

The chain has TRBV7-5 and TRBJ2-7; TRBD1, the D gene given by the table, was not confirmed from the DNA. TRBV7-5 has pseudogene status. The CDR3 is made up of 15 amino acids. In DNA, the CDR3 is TGTGCCAGAAGCCCCGGGACATTCCGCTCCTACGAGCAGTACTTC. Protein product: CARSPGTFRSYEQYF.

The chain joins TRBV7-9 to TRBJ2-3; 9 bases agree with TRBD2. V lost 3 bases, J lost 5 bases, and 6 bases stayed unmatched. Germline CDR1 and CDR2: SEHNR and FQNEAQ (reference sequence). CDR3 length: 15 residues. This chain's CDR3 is CASSLREGAVDTQYF. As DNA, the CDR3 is TGTGCCAGCAGCTTGCGGGAGGGGGCCGTAGATACGCAGTATTTT.